Listed here is a single T cell receptor beta chain. Its matching antigen is unknown. The assay was immunoSEQ multiplex PCR, and TCRdb's table has in-frame clones only and misses some. The sample has 300,000 to 350,000 clones, approximately 91% seen once. This record comes from a study of cytomegalovirus exposure and HLA in healthy donors. The donors belonged to the roughly 110-subject validation cohort, separate from the approximately 670-subject first cohort. The study's findings and limits: In vitro experiments confirmed that three CMV-associated chains were specific for CMV antigens. The study put under 200 TCR beta chains on its list as cytomegalovirus-associated.

Trimming took off 10 bases at V and 0 bases at J, with 13 bases between the two ends. The length of the CDR3 is 14 residues. Germline loops: CDR1 SEHNR, CDR2 FQNEAQ (reference sequence). This clonotype was sampled from a man aged 25 to 40 in good health and CMV-seronegative. Sequencing was carried out using PBMCs. V usage is TRBV7-9 and J usage is TRBJ2-1; D is perhaps TRBD2 (6 bases). CDR3 residues: CATQAGSSYNEQFF. The CDR3 bases are TGTGCCACCCAGGCGGGGAGCTCCTACAATGAGCAGTTCTTC.